The rows below give T cell receptor beta chains drawn from one sample of a study of cytomegalovirus exposure and HLA in healthy donors. The protocol was immunoSEQ multiplex PCR, while the TCRdb copy is restricted to in-frame clones and leaves out a portion. The sample contains about 43,000 clones, 64% of which appear only once. The sample comprised PBMCs. The receptors were sampled from a human donor in good health. CDR3s include the opening cysteine and the closing phenylalanine or tryptophan. D genes are given only for firm matches. Not every row has a clone size; where given, it reads once, few, many or a size class.

CDR3aa: CASSPRQGTGELFF
CDR3nt: TGTGCCAGCTCACCACGACAGGGCACCGGGGAGCTGTTTTTT
v_gene: TRBV18
j_gene: TRBJ2-2
abundance: NA
d_gene: TRBD1

CDR3aa: CASTLVPSGGYTF
CDR3nt: TGCGCCAGCACCCTAGTCCCGTCGGGGGGCTACACCTTC
v_gene: TRBV5-1
j_gene: TRBJ1-2
abundance: NA
d_gene: NA

CDR3aa: CSALVLLNTGELFF
CDR3nt: TGCAGCGCCCTAGTCCTCCTGAACACCGGGGAGCTGTTTTTT
v_gene: TRBV29-1
j_gene: TRBJ2-2
abundance: NA
d_gene: NA

CDR3aa: CASSYSPAANNQPQHF
CDR3nt: TGTGCCAGCAGTTACTCACCGGCGGCAAATAATCAGCCCCAGCATTTT
v_gene: TRBV6-5
j_gene: TRBJ1-5
abundance: NA
d_gene: NA

CDR3aa: CASSPVQGADTQYF
CDR3nt: TGTGCCAGCTCACCAGTTCAGGGGGCGGATACGCAGTATTTT
v_gene: TRBV18
j_gene: TRBJ2-3
abundance: once
d_gene: TRBD1

CDR3aa: CATRAGWERYEQYF
CDR3nt: TGTGCCACAAGGGCGGGGTGGGAAAGGTACGAGCAGTACTTC
v_gene: TRBV6-5
j_gene: TRBJ2-7
abundance: NA
d_gene: NA

CDR3aa: CASSQVRGYEQYF
CDR3nt: TGTGCCAGCAGCCAAGTACGGGGCTACGAGCAGTACTTC
v_gene: TRBV14
j_gene: TRBJ2-7
abundance: NA
d_gene: NA

CDR3aa: CASSRGQGYGYTF
CDR3nt: TGCGCCAGCAGCCGAGGACAGGGCTATGGCTACACCTTC
v_gene: TRBV4-3
j_gene: TRBJ1-2
abundance: NA
d_gene: TRBD1

CDR3aa: CASTRSQGAIDEQFF
CDR3nt: TGTGCCAGCACCCGTAGTCAGGGGGCGATTGATGAGCAGTTCTTC
v_gene: TRBV9
j_gene: TRBJ2-1
abundance: few
d_gene: TRBD1

CDR3aa: CASTPAGKGGTEAFF
CDR3nt: TGTGCCAGCACCCCTGCAGGGAAAGGTGGAACTGAAGCTTTCTTT
v_gene: TRBV6-5
j_gene: TRBJ1-1
abundance: NA
d_gene: NA

CDR3aa: CASSPDRGNQPQHF
CDR3nt: TGTGCCAGCAGCCCCGACAGGGGTAATCAGCCCCAGCATTTT
v_gene: TRBV9
j_gene: TRBJ1-5
abundance: NA
d_gene: TRBD1

CDR3aa: CASSPGGGKTFGELFF
CDR3nt: TGCGCCAGCAGCCCGGGGGGAGGGAAAACGTTCGGGGAGCTGTTTTTT
v_gene: TRBV4-1
j_gene: TRBJ2-2
abundance: NA
d_gene: TRBD2

CDR3aa: CASSPDPGVPLHF
CDR3nt: TGTGCCAGCAGTCCAGACCCAGGGGTACCCCTCCACTTT
v_gene: TRBV27
j_gene: TRBJ1-6
abundance: NA
d_gene: NA

CDR3aa: CASQTGGGSYEQYF
CDR3nt: TGTGCCAGCCAAACAGGGGGAGGCTCCTACGAGCAGTACTTC
v_gene: TRBV27
j_gene: TRBJ2-7
abundance: NA
d_gene: TRBD1

CDR3aa: CASSLAGSTDTQYF
CDR3nt: TGTGCCAGCAGTTTAGCAGGGAGCACAGATACGCAGTATTTT
v_gene: TRBV28
j_gene: TRBJ2-3
abundance: few
d_gene: NA

CDR3aa: CAITGTSGGNEQFF
CDR3nt: TGTGCCATCACCGGGACTAGCGGGGGTAATGAGCAGTTCTTC
v_gene: TRBV10-3
j_gene: TRBJ2-1
abundance: few
d_gene: TRBD2

CDR3aa: CASSVAGRRYEQYF
CDR3nt: TGTGCCAGCAGTGTAGCCGGGCGGAGGTACGAGCAGTACTTC
v_gene: TRBV6-1
j_gene: TRBJ2-7
abundance: once
d_gene: NA

CDR3aa: CASSKQGWRGYTF
CDR3nt: TGTGCCAGCAGCAAACAGGGTTGGAGAGGCTACACCTTC
v_gene: TRBV7-9
j_gene: TRBJ1-2
abundance: NA
d_gene: NA

CDR3aa: CARRTGGRFPLYEQYF
CDR3nt: TGCGCCAGGAGAACGGGGGGGCGATTCCCCCTCTACGAGCAGTACTTC
v_gene: TRBV10-1
j_gene: TRBJ2-7
abundance: NA
d_gene: TRBD2

CDR3aa: CASSLGRGADARNEQFF
CDR3nt: TGCGCCAGCAGCTTGGGTCGGGGGGCGGACGCGCGTAATGAGCAGTTCTTC
v_gene: TRBV5-1
j_gene: TRBJ2-1
abundance: NA
d_gene: NA

CDR3aa: CASSFTSGVGEQYF
CDR3nt: TGTGCCAGCAGCTTCACTAGCGGCGTCGGCGAGCAGTACTTC
v_gene: TRBV7-2
j_gene: TRBJ2-7
abundance: NA
d_gene: TRBD2

CDR3aa: CASSLLGSGTEAFF
CDR3nt: TGTGCCAGCAGCTTGTTAGGATCGGGGACTGAAGCTTTCTTT
v_gene: TRBV5-6
j_gene: TRBJ1-1
abundance: few
d_gene: NA

CDR3aa: CSVRDTRNQPQHF
CDR3nt: TGCAGCGTCCGGGACACTAGGAATCAGCCCCAGCATTTT
v_gene: TRBV29-1
j_gene: TRBJ1-5
abundance: NA
d_gene: NA

CDR3aa: CASSPAAGNYGYTF
CDR3nt: TGTGCCAGCTCACCAGCGGCAGGGAACTATGGCTACACCTTC
v_gene: TRBV18
j_gene: TRBJ1-2
abundance: NA
d_gene: NA

CDR3aa: CASSLGQGAYYGYTF
CDR3nt: TGTGCCAGCAGCTTGGGACAGGGGGCTTATTATGGCTACACCTTC
v_gene: TRBV7-2
j_gene: TRBJ1-2
abundance: NA
d_gene: TRBD1

CDR3aa: CASSLPGDYGYTF
CDR3nt: TGTGCCAGCAGCTTACCAGGGGATTATGGCTACACCTTC
v_gene: TRBV7-9
j_gene: TRBJ1-2
abundance: NA
d_gene: NA

CDR3aa: CASRGGQGVGYTF
CDR3nt: TGTGCCAGCAGGGGGGGACAGGGGGTCGGCTACACCTTC
v_gene: TRBV2
j_gene: TRBJ1-2
abundance: few
d_gene: TRBD1

CDR3aa: CSVENFRQEFYGYTF
CDR3nt: TGCAGCGTTGAAAACTTCCGACAGGAATTCTATGGCTACACCTTC
v_gene: TRBV29-1
j_gene: TRBJ1-2
abundance: NA
d_gene: NA

CDR3aa: CASSERGWGETQYF
CDR3nt: TGTGCCAGCAGTGAAAGGGGGTGGGGAGAGACCCAGTACTTC
v_gene: TRBV6-1
j_gene: TRBJ2-5
abundance: NA
d_gene: NA

CDR3aa: CSVEGQTNYGYTF
CDR3nt: TGCAGCGTGGAGGGACAGACTAACTATGGCTACACCTTC
v_gene: TRBV29-1
j_gene: TRBJ1-2
abundance: NA
d_gene: TRBD1

CDR3aa: CASSKLQSQETQYF
CDR3nt: TGTGCCAGCAGCAAACTACAGTCCCAAGAGACCCAGTACTTC
v_gene: TRBV21-1
j_gene: TRBJ2-5
abundance: NA
d_gene: NA

CDR3aa: CASSLRQGRETQYF
CDR3nt: TGTGCCAGCTCTCTACGACAGGGAAGGGAGACCCAGTACTTC
v_gene: TRBV18
j_gene: TRBJ2-5
abundance: NA
d_gene: TRBD1

CDR3aa: CASSLVANQPQHF
CDR3nt: TGTGCCAGCAGCTTGGTAGCGAATCAGCCCCAGCATTTT
v_gene: TRBV7-9
j_gene: TRBJ1-5
abundance: NA
d_gene: NA

CDR3aa: CASSPTGSYGYTF
CDR3nt: TGTGCCAGTAGTCCGACAGGCTCCTATGGCTACACCTTC
v_gene: TRBV19
j_gene: TRBJ1-2
abundance: NA
d_gene: NA

CDR3aa: CSVGGTGGTYEQYF
CDR3nt: TGCAGCGTTGGGGGGACAGGGGGAACCTACGAGCAGTACTTC
v_gene: TRBV29-1
j_gene: TRBJ2-7
abundance: NA
d_gene: TRBD1

CDR3aa: CSVVAGGTDTQYF
CDR3nt: TGCAGCGTTGTTGCGGGGGGGACAGATACGCAGTATTTT
v_gene: TRBV29-1
j_gene: TRBJ2-3
abundance: NA
d_gene: TRBD2

CDR3aa: CASSSGASGASETQYF
CDR3nt: TGTGCCAGCAGCTCAGGTGCTAGCGGGGCTTCGGAGACCCAGTACTTC
v_gene: TRBV7-2
j_gene: TRBJ2-5
abundance: NA
d_gene: TRBD2

CDR3aa: CASSQDRDQETQYF
CDR3nt: TGTGCCAGCAGCCAAGACAGGGATCAAGAGACCCAGTACTTC
v_gene: TRBV7-3
j_gene: TRBJ2-5
abundance: NA
d_gene: TRBD1

CDR3aa: CASSQDLGQSYGYTF
CDR3nt: TGCGCCAGCAGCCAAGATCTCGGACAGTCCTATGGCTACACCTTC
v_gene: TRBV4-1
j_gene: TRBJ1-2
abundance: NA
d_gene: NA

CDR3aa: CATSETGNTEAFF
CDR3nt: TGTGCCACCAGCGAGACGGGGAACACTGAAGCTTTCTTT
v_gene: TRBV15
j_gene: TRBJ1-1
abundance: NA
d_gene: NA

CDR3aa: CASSLKGGSYEQYF
CDR3nt: TGTGCCAGCAGTTTAAAAGGGGGCTCCTACGAGCAGTACTTC
v_gene: TRBV27
j_gene: TRBJ2-7
abundance: NA
d_gene: NA

CDR3aa: CASSLSRGLALSNEQFF
CDR3nt: TGTGCCAGCAGCCTATCCCGTGGGCTAGCGTTATCTAATGAGCAGTTCTTC
v_gene: TRBV7-9
j_gene: TRBJ2-1
abundance: NA
d_gene: NA

CDR3aa: CASSRTGRATGELFF
CDR3nt: TGTGCCAGCAGTCGTACAGGAAGAGCGACCGGGGAGCTGTTTTTT
v_gene: TRBV6-5
j_gene: TRBJ2-2
abundance: NA
d_gene: NA

CDR3aa: CASRGASAGGRWWNQPQHF
CDR3nt: TGCGCCAGCAGGGGTGCGTCGGCAGGGGGCAGGTGGTGGAATCAGCCCCAGCATTTT
v_gene: TRBV10-1
j_gene: TRBJ1-5
abundance: NA
d_gene: TRBD1

CDR3aa: CASRVDSLWSYTF
CDR3nt: TGTGCCAGCAGGGTAGACAGTCTATGGAGCTACACCTTC
v_gene: TRBV6-1
j_gene: TRBJ1-2
abundance: once
d_gene: NA

CDR3aa: CASSLGGSQETQYF
CDR3nt: TGCGCCAGCAGCTTGGGAGGGAGCCAAGAGACCCAGTACTTC
v_gene: TRBV5-1
j_gene: TRBJ2-5
abundance: NA
d_gene: NA

CDR3aa: CASSPGTGKPYSNQPQHF
CDR3nt: TGTGCCAGCAGTCCGGGGACAGGGAAGCCATATAGCAATCAGCCCCAGCATTTT
v_gene: TRBV28
j_gene: TRBJ1-5
abundance: NA
d_gene: TRBD1

CDR3aa: CATSRKTGPNTEAFF
CDR3nt: TGTGCCACCAGCCGCAAGACAGGGCCGAACACTGAAGCTTTCTTT
v_gene: TRBV15
j_gene: TRBJ1-1
abundance: NA
d_gene: TRBD1

CDR3aa: CASSLDLASGAGGTQYF
CDR3nt: TGCGCCAGCAGCTTGGATCTCGCTAGCGGGGCCGGCGGGACCCAGTACTTC
v_gene: TRBV5-1
j_gene: TRBJ2-5
abundance: NA
d_gene: TRBD2

CDR3aa: CASSRLAGNTGELFF
CDR3nt: TGTGCCAGCAGTAGACTAGCGGGGAACACCGGGGAGCTGTTTTTT
v_gene: TRBV28
j_gene: TRBJ2-2
abundance: NA
d_gene: TRBD2

CDR3aa: CASRSSGGKTQYF
CDR3nt: TGTGCCAGCAGATCTAGCGGGGGAAAGACCCAGTACTTC
v_gene: TRBV27
j_gene: TRBJ2-5
abundance: NA
d_gene: TRBD2

CDR3aa: CASAPASLDYNEQFF
CDR3nt: TGCGCCAGCGCCCCCGCGTCCCTAGATTATAATGAGCAGTTCTTC
v_gene: TRBV5-1
j_gene: TRBJ2-1
abundance: NA
d_gene: NA

CDR3aa: CASRQGREQYF
CDR3nt: TGTGCCAGCAGACAGGGGCGCGAGCAGTACTTC
v_gene: TRBV2
j_gene: TRBJ2-7
abundance: few
d_gene: TRBD1

CDR3aa: CASSYREGGNTIYF
CDR3nt: TGTGCCAGCAGTTACCGGGAGGGAGGAAACACCATATATTTT
v_gene: TRBV6-5
j_gene: TRBJ1-3
abundance: NA
d_gene: NA

CDR3aa: CASSQEAGRGDTQYF
CDR3nt: TGCGCCAGCAGCCAAGAGGCAGGGCGTGGGGATACGCAGTATTTT
v_gene: TRBV4-3
j_gene: TRBJ2-3
abundance: NA
d_gene: NA